Below, 15 T cell receptor beta chains from the same sample are listed, as sequenced in a study of T cells in Graves' hyperthyroidism and ophthalmopathy (dated by TCRdb to the late 2010s). The method behind the library was multiplex PCR. TCRdb shows the sequencer as Illumina HiSeq 2000. The TCR beta CDR3 regions were amplified from the RNA transcripts. For the first round of RT-PCR on the TCR CDR3, the HTBI primer set was used together with the Qiagen OneStep RT-PCR kit. TCRdb reprocessed the public reads (quality trimming at Q25 with fastp, clone calling with MiXCR) and kept in-frame beta chains. A single entry per CDR3 protein holds the most common genes and DNA from its merged rows. Here the sample has 40,000 to 60,000 distinct CDR3 sequences; 48% occur a single time. The leading ten clones occupy over 8% of the sample. Sequenced input: blood. These TCRs come from a woman in her 50s with Graves' ophthalmopathy.

Worth noting for this clonotype: A read error may explain this, as a much larger clone is one base away. The chain uses TRBV6-2 or TRBV6-3 and TRBJ1-1, with TRBD1 as a possible D gene (5 bases). V dropped 6 bases and J dropped 2 bases, with 16 bases sitting between them. The CDR3 runs 15 residues. Germline V gene lookup returns CDR1 MNHEY and CDR2 SVGEGT. This CDR3 reads CASRLHRRGNTEAFF. DNA of the CDR3: TGTGCCAGCAGATTACACAGGAGAGGCAACACTGAAGCTTTCTTT.

The chain is built from TRBV19 and TRBJ2-1, with 7 positions matching TRBD1. CDR3 size: 13 residues. Germline CDR1 and CDR2: LNHDA and SQIVND (reference sequence). V was clipped by 10 bases and J by 5 bases; unmatched bases: 8. For the CDR3, the DNA is TGTGCCAACTCGACAGGGAGCGACAATGAGCAGTTCTTC. Translating it yields CANSTGSDNEQFF.

DNA for the CDR3: TGCAGTGCTAGAGATCCTGGACTAGCGGGAGAGACCCAGTACTTC. Protein sequence: CSARDPGLAGETQYF. V usage is TRBV20-1 and J usage is TRBJ2-5; 11 nucleotides agree with TRBD2. The CDR3 length is 15 residues. V lost 0 bases, J lost 4 bases, and 4 bases stayed unmatched. From germline, CDR1 is DFQATT and CDR2 SNEGSKA (reference sequence).

This clonotype has ten or more counts. The rearrangement uses TRBV6-5 and TRBJ2-7, with a possible D match to TRBD1 (6 bases). Germline CDR1 is MNHEY and CDR2 is SVGAGI. Trimming cost V 7 bases and J 5 bases, with 18 bases left between them. The CDR3 consists of 14 residues. The CDR3 sequence is CASKGNTGSNEQYF. DNA of the CDR3: TGTGCCAGCAAGGGGAATACAGGGTCTAACGAGCAGTACTTC.

The V call is TRBV19, the J call TRBJ2-7; TRBD1 agrees at 7 bases. V trimming: 4 bases; J trimming: 0 bases; junction bases outside the gene matches: 3. The CDR3 sequence is 14 residues long. CDR1 and CDR2 from the germline V gene are LNHDA and SQIVND (reference sequence). In DNA, the CDR3 is TGTGCCAGTAGTACGGGACAGCACTCCTACGAGCAGTACTTC. Translation: CASSTGQHSYEQYF. The full variable domain, rest sourced from reference TRBV19 and TRBJ2-7, is DGGITQSPKYLFRKEGQNVTLSCEQNLNHDAMYWYRQDPGQGLRLIYYSQIVNDFQKGDIAEGYSVSREKKESFPLTVTSAQKNPTAFYLCASSTGQHSYEQYFGPGTRLTVT.

The chain combines TRBV10-3 with TRBJ1-6; the match to TRBD1 covers 11 bases. V gave up 7 bases and J gave up 9 bases; unmatched junction bases: 2. From germline, CDR1 is ENHRY and CDR2 SYGVKD. The CDR3 sequence is 13 residues long. The CDR3 here is CAITGTGGSPLHF. CDR3 bases: TGTGCCATCACAGGGACAGGGGGTTCACCCCTCCACTTT.

This clonotype showed up many times. The chain uses TRBV7-2 and TRBJ2-5, with unresolved D. The CDR3 is 13 residues long. Germline V lookup: CDR1 SGHTA, CDR2 FQGNSA. The V end lost 3 bases, the J end lost 1 base, and 6 bases lay between the germline ends. CDR3 residues: CASSFESQETQYF. As DNA, the CDR3 is TGTGCCAGCAGCTTTGAGTCCCAAGAGACCCAGTACTTC. Variable domain in full (rest from reference TRBV7-2 and TRBJ2-5): GAGVSQSPSNKVTEKGKDVELRCDPISGHTALYWYRQSLGQGLEFLIYFQGNSAPDKSGLPSDRFSAERTGGSVSTLTIQRTQQEDSAVYLCASSFESQETQYFGPGTRLLVL.

This clonotype has ten or more counts. CDR3 sequence: CASSLGTNYGYTF. CDR3 sequence (DNA): TGTGCCAGCAGCTTAGGGACAAACTATGGCTACACCTTC. The chain carries TRBV7-9 and TRBJ1-2; TRBD1 might be the D (5 bases). The V gene's germline CDR1 is SEHNR and CDR2 FQNEAQ (reference sequence). V was trimmed by 1 base and J by 2 bases, leaving 5 bases between them. CDR3 length: 13 amino acids.

The chain has TRBV24-1 and TRBJ1-2; D might be TRBD1 (5 bases). This CDR3 is 13 amino acids long. The V and J ends lost 5 bases and 2 bases respectively, with 8 bases between them. The germline V gene has CDR1 KGHDR and CDR2 SFDVKD. CDR3 DNA sequence: TGTGCCACCAGTGCGCAGGGAAACTATGGCTACACCTTC. Translation gives CATSAQGNYGYTF.

This clonotype was recorded many times. The CDR3 ends on some other residue instead of the conserved phenylalanine or tryptophan, so this is likely a read error. This chain joins TRBV19 and TRBJ2-3, with D unresolved. This CDR3 has 13 amino acids. Germline CDR1 reads LNHDA; CDR2 reads SQIVND (reference sequence). With 7 bases removed from V and 2 bases from J, the gap between germline ends came to 10 bases. CDR3 DNA: TGTGCCAGTACTGAGAGAGCCACAGATACGCAGTATTCT. It translates to CASTERATDTQYS.

The chain links TRBV7-9 to TRBJ1-2; TRBD1 matches at 10 bases. The V and J ends lost 7 bases and 6 bases, in that order; junction bases with no gene match: 20. The CDR3 has 18 amino acids. Per germline, CDR1 SEHNR and CDR2 FQNEAQ (reference sequence). This chain's CDR3 is CASTPPPLRQGAVNGYTF. The CDR3 DNA follows: TGTGCCAGCACCCCTCCTCCCCTACGACAGGGGGCGGTTAATGGCTACACCTTC.

This clonotype was recorded many times. The J gene is TRBJ2-1, the V gene TRBV2, with TRBD2 matching 7 bases. CDR3 length equals 15 residues. V trimming: 7 bases; J trimming: 2 bases; junction bases outside the gene matches: 8. The germline CDR1 and CDR2 sequences are SNHLY and FYNNEI. The CDR3 DNA is TGTGCCAGCAACGGCGGGAGTTCGGCCTACAATGAGCAGTTCTTC. This translates into CASNGGSSAYNEQFF.

This clonotype has a single count. A much larger clone is a single base away; this may be a read error. The J gene is TRBJ1-5, the V gene TRBV9; TRBD1 matches 9 bases. The CDR3 runs to 14 residues. Germline V gene data show CDR1 as SGDLS and CDR2 as YYNGEE. This CDR3 is CASSPTGGKQPQHF. CDR3 DNA sequence: TGTGCCAGCAGCCCCACAGGGGGCAAGCAGCCCCAGCATTTT.

Turning to this clonotype: Possible read error: a much larger clone is one base away. This chain connects TRBV7-2 to TRBJ2-5, with D perhaps matching TRBD1 (5 bases). Germline CDR1 reads SGHTA; CDR2 reads FQGNSA. The CDR3 is made up of 12 amino acids. The germline V and J ends were trimmed by 3 bases and 13 bases, with 15 bases remaining between them. The CDR3 DNA sequence: TGTGCCAGCAGCTTGCGTGGTGGGGCCTCGTACTTC. This encodes CASSLRGGASYF.

This clonotype has a handful of counts. The J gene is TRBJ1-2, the V gene TRBV12-5, with D possibly matching TRBD1 (5 bases). The V end was cut by 0 bases, the J end by 4 bases, with 9 bases between. Germline assignment: CDR1 LGHNT and CDR2 FRNRAP. The CDR3 covers 14 residues. CDR3 in amino acids: CASGLVGGAYGYTF. The CDR3 nucleotides read TGTGCTAGTGGTTTGGTCGGGGGAGCCTATGGCTACACCTTC.